The 14 T cell receptor beta chains given below trace back to one sample, sequenced in a study of a mutant IDH1 vaccine in newly diagnosed glioma (dated by TCRdb to the early 2020s). Library generation was performed with the immunoSEQ multiplex PCR assay. TCRdb took this table from immuneACCESS and kept in-frame rearrangements with V and J called. Such tables lack part of the clones; where checked against another copy, unresolved V genes explain under half of the gap, and the rest is unexplained. For this sample the table gives roughly 120,000 clones, of which under 90% were detected only once. The biggest ten clones account for 0.6% to 0.75% of the sample. No antigens are known for them. The time point label of this sample denotes: week 11, during vaccination. Every vaccine dose consisted of 300 ug of a 20-mer mutant IDH1 peptide in Montanide, administered subcutaneously together with topical imiquimod.

Sequencing used PBMCs, obtained from a glioma patient whose treatment included an IDH1 peptide vaccine. All receptors derive from a woman aged 45-65 years with glioma.

This rearrangement joins TRBV29-1 to TRBJ1-2, with 8 nucleotides matching TRBD1. The CDR3 runs to 11 residues. V shed 4 bases and J 14 bases; nucleotides not matched to a gene: 9. Looked up from germline, CDR1 is SQVTM and CDR2 is ANQGSEA. CDR3 sequence (DNA): TGCAGCGTTGTTAAGGACAGGGAGAAAACCTTC. Translated: CSVVKDREKTF.

The chain uses TRBV4-1 and TRBJ1-6, with D possibly matching TRBD1 (5 bases). The V end was cut by 1 base, the J end by 13 bases, with 17 bases between. The CDR3 runs 15 residues. Looked up from germline, CDR1 is MGHRA and CDR2 is YSYEKL. The CDR3 spells CASSQGALDGGPLHF. The CDR3 DNA reads TGCGCCAGCAGCCAAGGGGCTCTCGACGGGGGGCCCCTCCACTTT.

V usage is TRBV5-1 and J usage is TRBJ2-2; a possible D gene is TRBD1 (5 bases). The V gene lost 0 bases and the J gene lost 4 bases, with 10 bases spanning the gap. Germline V gene lookup returns CDR1 SGHRS and CDR2 YFSETQ. The CDR3 is made up of 15 amino acids. The CDR3 sequence: CASSLVRQTTGELFF. The CDR3 DNA reads TGCGCCAGCAGCTTGGTACGACAGACCACCGGGGAGCTGTTTTTT.

The chain is built from TRBV9 and TRBJ1-2, with D perhaps matching TRBD1 (6 bases). Germline V gives CDR1 SGDLS, CDR2 YYNGEE. Trimming pared 0 bases from V and 4 bases from J, leaving 10 bases between. The CDR3 covers 14 residues. CDR3 in DNA: TGTGCCAGCAGCGTAGCGGACAGCTTCTATGGCTACACCTTC. It specifies CASSVADSFYGYTF.

The gene calls are TRBV7-2 and TRBJ2-7; D is uncertain. The germline CDR1 and CDR2 sequences are SGHTA and FQGNSA. The length of the CDR3 is 14 residues. Trimming pared 5 bases from V and 6 bases from J, leaving 17 bases between. This CDR3 reads CASSDGAVLGEQYF. CDR3 DNA: TGTGCCAGCAGCGATGGTGCAGTGTTAGGCGAGCAGTACTTC.

The rearrangement uses TRBV9 and TRBJ2-5, with D perhaps TRBD1 (6 bases). Trimming shortened V by 0 bases and J by 0 bases, and 15 bases separated the two germline ends. Germline V gene sequence: CDR1 SGDLS, CDR2 YYNGEE. This CDR3 comprises 17 residues. The CDR3 bases are TGTGCCAGCAGCGTAGGACTACCGGGGACAAACCAAGAGACCCAGTACTTC. Translating it yields CASSVGLPGTNQETQYF.

The chain employs TRBV6-5 and TRBJ1-5; D gene unclear. Looked up from germline, CDR1 is MNHEY and CDR2 is SVGAGI. The CDR3 has 13 amino acids. Trimming pared 0 bases from V and 11 bases from J, leaving 11 bases between. The CDR3 region is CASSYSGPPAQHF. Written as DNA, the CDR3 is TGTGCCAGCAGTTACTCCGGACCCCCGGCCCAGCATTTT.

This chain links TRBV9 with TRBJ1-3; 9 nucleotides line up with TRBD1. Trimming at V came to 4 bases and at J to 4 bases, leaving 9 bases not matched to a gene. Germline assignment: CDR1 SGDLS and CDR2 YYNGEE. The length of the CDR3 is 16 residues. CDR3 sequence reads: CASSTGDRVGGNTIYF. In DNA form, the CDR3 reads TGTGCCAGCAGCACCGGGGACAGGGTGGGAGGAAACACCATATATTTT.

This chain connects TRBV28 to TRBJ2-7; 9 bases line up with TRBD2. V gave up 6 bases and J gave up 6 bases; unmatched junction bases: 9. CDR1 and CDR2 from the germline V gene are MDHEN and SYDVKM. This CDR3 is built from 14 residues. In nucleotides, the CDR3 is TGTGCCAGCAGGCACGCGGGAGGGACCCTCGAGCAGTACTTC. This sequence encodes CASRHAGGTLEQYF.

The chain couples TRBV28 to TRBJ1-2, with 8 bases matching TRBD1. The CDR3 extends over 15 amino acids. The V segment lost 5 bases and the J segment 8 bases; nucleotides outside the gene matches: 13. From germline, CDR1 is MDHEN and CDR2 SYDVKM. This CDR3 is CASSTGQGGLSGYTF. The CDR3 DNA follows: TGTGCCAGCAGTACAGGACAGGGCGGTCTTTCGGGCTACACCTTC.

The rearrangement uses TRBV2 and TRBJ2-3; no clear D gene. The germline V gene encodes CDR1 SNHLY and CDR2 FYNNEI. The CDR3 totals 11 residues. Deletions cut 8 bases from V and 1 base from J, with 4 bases between. The CDR3, as DNA: TGTGCCAGCGGTGGCACAGATACGCAGTATTTT. It yields the protein CASGGTDTQYF.

This chain uses TRBV2 with TRBJ2-7; 8 nucleotides agree with TRBD2. The germline CDR1 and CDR2 sequences are SNHLY and FYNNEI. With 4 bases clipped from V and 3 bases from J, the junction kept 2 bases outside the gene matches. The CDR3 loop spans 13 amino acids. In nucleotides, the CDR3 is TGTGCCAGCAGTGGGACTAGCAGCTACGAGCAGTACTTC. Protein product: CASSGTSSYEQYF.

The CDR3 region is CASSSIWQGAYEQYF. The CDR3 bases are TGTGCCAGCAGCTCTATATGGCAGGGGGCCTACGAGCAGTACTTC. The chain links TRBV28 to TRBJ2-7; 7 bases fit TRBD1. The CDR3 totals 15 residues. Germline CDR1 and CDR2: MDHEN and SYDVKM. V trimming: 6 bases; J trimming: 2 bases; junction bases outside the gene matches: 10.

The genes are TRBV5-6 and TRBJ1-1; no definite D call. The germline V and J ends were trimmed by 0 bases and 1 base, with 7 bases remaining between them. Germline V CDR1 and CDR2: SGHDT, YYEEEE. The CDR3 extends over 14 amino acids. CDR3 sequence reads: CASSLEAGNTEAFF. CDR3 bases: TGTGCCAGCAGCTTGGAAGCGGGGAACACTGAAGCTTTCTTT.